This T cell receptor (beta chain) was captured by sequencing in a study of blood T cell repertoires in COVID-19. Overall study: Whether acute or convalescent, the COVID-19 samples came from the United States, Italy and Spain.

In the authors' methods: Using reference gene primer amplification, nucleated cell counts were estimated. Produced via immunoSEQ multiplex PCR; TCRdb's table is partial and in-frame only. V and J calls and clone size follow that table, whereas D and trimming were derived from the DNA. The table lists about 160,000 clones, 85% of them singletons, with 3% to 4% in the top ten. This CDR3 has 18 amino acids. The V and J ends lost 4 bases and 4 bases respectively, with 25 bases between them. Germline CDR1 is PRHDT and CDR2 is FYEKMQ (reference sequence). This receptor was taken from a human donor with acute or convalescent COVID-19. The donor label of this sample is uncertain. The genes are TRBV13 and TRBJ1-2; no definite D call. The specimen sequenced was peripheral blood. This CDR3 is CASSSLIAPTTGLYGYTF. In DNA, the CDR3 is TGTGCCAGCAGCTCCTTGATAGCGCCTACAACTGGTCTCTATGGCTACACCTTC.